This TCR beta chain was sequenced for a study of T cell repertoires in cytomegalovirus infection. About the study: Carrying CMV and the relevant HLA type showed in public TCR beta signatures.

The CDR3 runs 14 residues. J lost 6 bases, V lost 4 bases, and 7 bases had no gene match. Germline V gene data show CDR1 as LGHNA and CDR2 as YSLEER. Each CDR3 protein is one row after TCRdb ran MiXCR on the reads. The top ten hold approximately 20% of the sample, which has about 270,000 distinct CDR3 sequences, 22% seen once. This clonotype was found a few times. Its antigen is not known. The sequenced sample was cultured PBMCs, obtained from culture after CMV antigen stimulation. V and J are TRBV4-3 and TRBJ2-3; 7 nucleotides match TRBD2. The sequence derives from a human donor in good health (CMV status not recorded). Some clones in this sample may be carry-over from other donors' samples. CDR3: CASSLEGEGDTQYF. CDR3 nucleotide sequence: TGCGCCAGCAGCCTAGAAGGGGAGGGGGATACGCAGTATTTT.